This TCR beta chain emerged from a study of T cell clonotyping in hematopoietic cell transplantation. Clones were read by immunoSEQ multiplex PCR, and TCRdb kept only the in-frame ones, dropping some. The sample includes thousands of clones, more than 70% of them seen just once. The CDR3 runs to 14 residues. The ends lost 6 bases at V and 1 base at J; junction bases unmatched: 2. Germline loops: CDR1 MNHEY, CDR2 SVGAGI. The sample's time point: recipient sample about 28 days before transplant, after cytoreduction. Here the sequenced sample was peripheral blood mononuclear cells, taken before stem cell transplant. The TCR comes from a woman between 45 and 65 years old with acute myeloid leukemia. Some clones in this sample may be carry-over from other donors' samples. The V call is TRBV6-5, the J call TRBJ2-2; 7 nucleotides match TRBD1. As DNA, the CDR3 is TGTGCCAGCAGACGGACAGGGAACACCGGGGAGCTGTTTTTT. Residues: CASRRTGNTGELFF.